Below are 6 T cell receptor beta chains sequenced from a single sample in a study of T-cell memory formation after mild COVID-19. MiXCR was run by TCRdb on the 5' RACE reads, yielding one entry per CDR3 protein. The sample records around 300,000 distinct CDR3 sequences, roughly 13% being singletons. The sequencing input was PBMCs or a T cell subset sorted from them (not recorded which). The receptor source for this set is a man younger than 35 who had mild COVID-19 (a few samples of this study predate the infection). Cell type and time point are not known.

This clonotype was detected a few times. The chain combines TRBV4-3 with TRBJ2-2; TRBD1 aligns across 8 bases. Losses at the gene ends were 4 bases for V and 3 bases for J; bases not matched to a gene: 4. CDR3 length: 15 amino acids. CDR1 and CDR2 from the germline V gene are LGHNA and YSLEER. The chain's CDR3 is CASSLTGGYTGELFF. Here the CDR3 DNA reads TGCGCCAGCAGCCTCACAGGGGGTTACACCGGGGAGCTGTTTTTT.

This clonotype was observed a few times. This chain connects TRBV28 to TRBJ1-1; 9 nucleotides line up with TRBD1. The CDR3 length is 14 residues. V was clipped by 10 bases and J by 0 bases; unmatched bases: 6. Germline V gene lookup returns CDR1 MDHEN and CDR2 SYDVKM. CDR3 protein: CATRTGVLNTEAFF. CDR3 coding DNA: TGTGCCACCAGGACAGGGGTCTTGAACACTGAAGCTTTCTTT.

V usage is TRBV19 and J usage is TRBJ1-1; maybe TRBD1 (6 bases). From germline, CDR1 is LNHDA and CDR2 SQIVND (reference sequence). CDR3 length: 13 amino acids. The germline V and J ends were trimmed by 6 bases and 5 bases, with 13 bases remaining between them. The CDR3 reads CASRGGPETEAFF. The CDR3 DNA reads as TGTGCCAGTAGGGGGGGGCCGGAGACTGAAGCTTTCTTT.

The V and J genes are TRBV7-9 and TRBJ1-6; a possible D gene is TRBD1 (5 bases). Deletions cut 5 bases from V and 7 bases from J, with 18 bases between. The CDR3 loop spans 16 amino acids. Germline V gene lookup returns CDR1 SEHNR and CDR2 FQNEAQ (reference sequence). The CDR3, as DNA: TGTGCCAGCAGCCCAGCTTGGGACCTAAGAAATTCACCCCTCCACTTT. It is translated as CASSPAWDLRNSPLHF.

The CDR3 DNA sequence: TGCAGCGTTGTACCACAGCAGGGGATCGACTACACCTTC. Protein: CSVVPQQGIDYTF. The V call is TRBV29-1, the J call TRBJ1-2; TRBD1 might be the D (6 bases). The CDR3 consists of 13 residues. Germline lookup yields CDR1 SQVTM and CDR2 ANQGSEA. V was clipped by 4 bases and J by 10 bases, with 19 bases between them.

The chain carries TRBV6-2 or TRBV6-3 and TRBJ1-6; TRBD1 matches 7 bases. In germline, CDR1 is MNHEY, CDR2 SVGEGT. V lost 6 bases and J lost 14; bases outside the gene matches: 13. The CDR3 consists of 14 residues. The CDR3 sequence: CASSLDRRSVTLHF. The CDR3, as DNA: TGTGCCAGCAGCCTGGACAGGCGCTCGGTGACCCTCCACTTT.